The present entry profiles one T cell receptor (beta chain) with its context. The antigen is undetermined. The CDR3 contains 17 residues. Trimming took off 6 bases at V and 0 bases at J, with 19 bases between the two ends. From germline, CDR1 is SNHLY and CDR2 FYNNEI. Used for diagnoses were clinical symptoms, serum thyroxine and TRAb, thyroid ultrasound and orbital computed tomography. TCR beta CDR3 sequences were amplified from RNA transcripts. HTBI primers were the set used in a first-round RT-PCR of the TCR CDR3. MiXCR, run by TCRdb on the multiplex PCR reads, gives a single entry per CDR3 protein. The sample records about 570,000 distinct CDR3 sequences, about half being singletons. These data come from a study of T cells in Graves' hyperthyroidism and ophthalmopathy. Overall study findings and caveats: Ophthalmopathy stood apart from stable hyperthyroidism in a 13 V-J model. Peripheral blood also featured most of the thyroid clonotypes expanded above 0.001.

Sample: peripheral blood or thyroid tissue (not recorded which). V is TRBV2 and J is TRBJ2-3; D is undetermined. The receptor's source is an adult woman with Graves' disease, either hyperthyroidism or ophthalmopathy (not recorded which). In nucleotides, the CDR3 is TGTGCCAGCAGCCAAGATCAGTGGAGACCTAGCACAGATACGCAGTATTTT. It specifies CASSQDQWRPSTDTQYF.